This T cell receptor (beta chain) is from a study of T-cell memory formation after mild COVID-19 (dated by TCRdb to about 2021). General notes on the study: Most TCR sequence clusters were specific to one of the two donors. In a couple of donors, T-cell clones that expanded and contracted after mild COVID-19 were followed by sequencing TCRalpha and TCRbeta repertoires longitudinally. Two young, previously healthy adult volunteers made up the cohort, one male and one female. Study-wide findings and limitations: Contracting CD4+ clones appeared mostly in the CM and EM memory subsets, whereas CD8+ clones were enriched in EMRA. Only a couple of mild cases were covered in the study, and larger cohorts including severe cases with pre-infection samples were considered necessary. Some responding clones were detected in pre-infection memory, suggesting pre-existing cross-reactive memory T cells joined the SARS-CoV-2 response. Balanced CD4/CD8 phenotypes were observed for clones contracting from day 15 to 85, whereas a bias towards CD4+ was observed for a second wave of clones expanding from day 15 to 37. SARS-CoV-2 specificity of the second-wave clones peaking on day 37 was not confirmed.

A word on this clonotype: Its antigen target is currently unknown. Base qualities are not provided; no much larger clone lies one nucleotide away.

Sequencer: Illumina NovaSeq 6000. TCRalpha and TCRbeta cDNA libraries were built by 5'RACE with constant-segment primers, adding sample barcodes and unique molecular identifiers. Trizol reagent was used to extract RNA from every sample. Library amplification was performed in two PCR steps, and a second sample barcode and Illumina TruSeq adapters were introduced in the second step. The libraries were sequenced on an Illumina NovaSeq using 2 x 150 bp paired-end reads. The authors' analysis ran thus. Reads were demultiplexed and collapsed into UMI-guided consensus sequences with migec v1.2.7. Using mixcr v2.1.11, UMI consensuses were aligned to TRA and TRB V and J templates and then assembled into clonotypes. A clonotype was counted as expanded or contracted only when both edgeR and NoisET called the clonotype significant, with the noise models trained on biological replicates. edgeR calls used a false discovery rate-adjusted p below 0.01 and a log2 fold-change threshold of 1. As an exploratory analysis of dynamics, max-normalized trajectories of the 1000 most abundant clonotypes were examined by PCA with hierarchical clustering. Separately sequenced CD4+ and CD8+ repertoires were used to assign a CD4 or CD8 phenotype to each responding clone. TCRdb reprocessing: public reads trimmed at Q25 with fastp, clones called with MiXCR, in-frame beta chains kept. One record per CDR3 amino acid sequence lists the most common genes and DNA. The V and J calls come from TCRdb's annotation, not from the publication. The sample includes about 150,000 distinct CDR3 sequences, with 20% to 25% observed a single time. The ten largest clonotypes hold approximately 25% of the sample.

In the germline V gene, CDR1 corresponds to SGHVS and CDR2 to FNYEAQ. Its CDR3 holds 16 amino acids, cysteine through phenylalanine. Solely the CDR3 DNA is kept, with 48 bases framed from the first base. V ends up 6 bases short and J 8 bases short, with an unmatched junction base count of 14. Ficoll-Paque density gradient centrifugation was the method used to isolate PBMCs. The material sequenced was PBMCs or a T cell subset sorted from them (not recorded which). This TCR was sampled from an adult woman who had mild COVID-19 (a few samples of this study predate the infection). The sample titles of this study are shuffled in the database, so cell type and time point are left out; the donor was told from shared clones. The chain is encoded by TRBV7-6 joined to TRBJ2-1; 9 middle bases align to TRBD1. CDR3 sequence: CASRTTGTGNYDEQFF. DNA sequence: TGTGCCAGCAGGACGACCGGGACAGGGAATTATGATGAGCAGTTCTTC. With all but the CDR3 taken from the reference TRBV7-6 and TRBJ2-1 genes, the full variable domain is: GAGVSQSPRYKVTKRGQDVALRCDPISGHVSLYWYRQALGQGPEFLTYFNYEAQQDKSGLPNDRFSAERPEGSISTLTIQRTEQRDSAMYRCASRTTGTGNYDEQFFGPGTRLTVL.